The present TCR beta chain was sequenced within a study of blood T cell repertoires in COVID-19. Study overall: Sources were T cells, B-cell-depleted T cells, or PBMCs; the material itself was cDNA or gDNA.

Trimming removed 4 bases from V and 8 bases from J, with 20 bases in between. CDR3 length equals 15 residues. Germline CDR1 is SEHNR and CDR2 is FQNEAQ (reference sequence). Original methodology: Using reference gene primer amplification, nucleated cell counts were estimated. Clones were sequenced by immunoSEQ multiplex PCR, and TCRdb holds only the in-frame ones, with some missing. V and J calls and clone size are copied from that table; D and trimming were computed from the DNA. Of around 130,000 clones listed, less than 85% are singletons. The V and J genes are TRBV7-9 and TRBJ1-2; weak D call: TRBD1 (6 bases). The receptor was derived from a woman aged 60 to 75 with acute or convalescent COVID-19. The source material was peripheral blood. In nucleotides, the CDR3 is TGTGCCAGCAGCTCGGAGGTGGGACAAAGGAGCGGCTACACCTTC. Translation gives CASSSEVGQRSGYTF.